Reported below is one T cell receptor (beta chain). What it binds is unknown. Sequence at one end of the junction differs from germline and may be a read error. Looked up from germline, CDR1 is DFQATT and CDR2 is SNEGSKA (reference sequence). The length of the CDR3 is 15 residues. These data belong to a study of blood T cells in healthy people across ages. Overall study findings and caveats: Age showed a roughly linear inverse relationship with TCR beta diversity per million T cells.

It was with a sample-barcoded 5' primer and a J-beta primer mix that a second PCR of roughly 6 to 12 cycles was run. A tag from a template-switch adaptor with 12 random nucleotides marked each cDNA molecule. TCRdb ran MiXCR on the 5' RACE reads and lists one entry per CDR3 protein. Of 650,000 to 900,000 distinct CDR3 sequences listed, under 80% are singletons. Sequenced sample: blood. The clonotype was recovered from a young man in good health. This chain joins TRBV20-1 and TRBJ2-1; 8 bases align to TRBD2. CDR3 sequence (DNA): TGCGGTGCAAGCCGAGGACTAGCCCCGTTGGATGAGCAGTTCTTC. Protein sequence: CGASRGLAPLDEQFF.